This entry lists 16 T cell receptor beta chains sequenced from one sample in a study of T cell changes during pregnancy in multiple sclerosis (dated by TCRdb to the late 2010s). Library method: the immunoSEQ multiplex PCR assay. TCRdb re-hosts the immuneACCESS table, in-frame sequences only. Its copies lack some clones; in the studies checked, an unresolved V gene accounts for under half of them, and the cause for the rest is not known. The table for this sample lists tens of thousands of clones; 92% of them were counted only once. About 1.5% of the sample is held by the ten biggest clonotypes. Material: peripheral blood. These receptors were collected from a female donor with multiple sclerosis, enrolled in a pregnancy study.

The rearrangement joins TRBV5-4 to TRBJ2-1; D unresolved. CDR1 is SGHNT and CDR2 is YYREEE in the germline V gene (reference sequence). Deletions cut 1 base from V and 5 bases from J, with 13 bases between. The CDR3 length is 15 residues. The CDR3 loop reads CASSLLARTNNEQFF. The CDR3 DNA reads as TGTGCCAGCAGCTTGCTGGCGAGAACCAACAATGAGCAGTTCTTC.

A word on this clone: The CDR3 does not end in the conserved phenylalanine or tryptophan, so this is likely a read error. It is unclear where the CDR3 begins or ends on the DNA, so no DNA is shown, and the CDR3 is as TCRdb lists it. The V and J genes are TRBV12-1 and TRBJ2-7. TRBV12-1 is an annotated pseudogene. Counting both end residues, the CDR3 totals 8 amino acids. This chain's CDR3 is CASSPPNI.

This chain joins TRBV4-2 and TRBJ1-3, with D perhaps matching TRBD1 (5 bases). With 0 bases removed from V and 4 bases from J, the gap between germline ends came to 13 bases. Germline CDR1 is LGHNA and CDR2 is YNFKEQ. The CDR3 extends over 16 amino acids. CDR3 DNA: TGTGCCAGCAGCCAAGATGGGACGAGGATCGGAAACACCATATATTTT. This codes for CASSQDGTRIGNTIYF.

The chain joins TRBV7-2 to TRBJ2-7; unclear D gene. This CDR3 region has 14 residues. Per germline, CDR1 SGHTA and CDR2 FQGNSA. Trimming took 5 bases from V and 4 from J, leaving 15 bases between them. CDR3 in DNA: TGTGCCAGCAGCCAAAGACGTGGGTTTTACGAGCAGTACTTC. The encoded protein is CASSQRRGFYEQYF.

The V gene is TRBV7-9, the J gene TRBJ2-7; D may be TRBD2 (6 bases). The ends were cut back, 3 bases at V and 2 bases at J, with 14 bases in the middle. CDR1 is SEHNR and CDR2 is FQNEAQ in the germline V gene (reference sequence). This CDR3 spans 15 amino acids. The CDR3 nucleotides read TGTGCCAGCAGCTTGCCGGAGGGCCCCCCCTACGAGCAGTACTTC. Translating it yields CASSLPEGPPYEQYF.

As DNA, the CDR3 is TGTGCCATCTCCCGCGGGGGGGGCATAAAGGCGACTGAAGCTTTCTTT. Translated, it gives CAISRGGGIKATEAFF. The J gene is TRBJ1-1, the V gene TRBV10-3; D may be TRBD1 (6 bases). CDR1 ENHRY and CDR2 SYGVKD come from the germline V gene. The CDR3 sequence is 16 residues long. Trimming took 8 bases from V and 5 from J, leaving 24 bases between them.

The V gene is TRBV5-1, the J gene TRBJ1-1; 7 bases are shared with TRBD1. Trimming at V came to 0 bases and at J to 6 bases, leaving 14 bases not matched to a gene. CDR3 length: 17 amino acids. Germline V gene sequence: CDR1 SGHRS, CDR2 YFSETQ. CDR3 protein: CASSLAVTGETFPEAFF. Written as DNA, the CDR3 is TGCGCCAGCAGCTTGGCGGTCACAGGGGAGACGTTCCCTGAAGCTTTCTTT.

V and J are TRBV29-1 and TRBJ2-1; 8 nucleotides agree with TRBD1. V shed 3 bases and J 4 bases; nucleotides not matched to a gene: 14. The CDR3 sequence is 17 residues long. Per germline, CDR1 SQVTM and CDR2 ANQGSEA. CDR3 residues: CSVEGLPGGLGYNEQFF. For the CDR3, the DNA is TGCAGCGTTGAGGGCCTCCCAGGGGGCTTGGGTTACAATGAGCAGTTCTTC.

The V and J genes are TRBV7-9 and TRBJ2-3, with D hard to call. The germline gives CDR1 SEHNR, CDR2 FQNEAQ (reference sequence). With 2 bases removed from V and 0 bases from J, the gap between germline ends came to 9 bases. This CDR3 is built from 15 residues. In DNA, the CDR3 is TGTGCCAGCAGCTTATCGGCCGACAGCACAGATACGCAGTATTTT. Its translation is CASSLSADSTDTQYF.

The rearrangement uses TRBV19 and TRBJ2-3; D is uncertain. V lost 6 bases to trimming and J lost 3 bases, with 10 bases between them. Germline assignment: CDR1 LNHDA and CDR2 SQIVND (reference sequence). The CDR3 extends over 13 amino acids. The CDR3 is CASRGVGTDTQYF. CDR3 coding DNA: TGTGCCAGTAGAGGTGTGGGGACAGATACGCAGTATTTT.

V is TRBV10-1 and J is TRBJ1-2; D is possibly TRBD1 (6 bases). Germline-derived CDR1 and CDR2 are WNHNN and SYGVQD (reference sequence). V shed 3 bases and J shed 7 bases, with 12 bases lying between them. The CDR3 spans 13 residues. The CDR3 sequence is CASSDYRDVGYTF. The CDR3 DNA is TGCGCCAGCAGTGATTACAGGGACGTTGGCTACACCTTC.

The chain carries TRBV21-1 and TRBJ2-7. TRBV21-1 is listed as a pseudogene. The CDR3 is made up of 15 amino acids. The CDR3 here is CASSKVVGDPRGQYF. The CDR3 bases are TGTGCCAGCAGCAAAGTGGTAGGGGACCCTCGCGGGCAGTACTTC.

This chain joins TRBV19 and TRBJ1-5; D call uncertain. Trimming cost V 4 bases and J 4 bases, with 14 bases left between them. This CDR3 contains 15 residues. Germline-derived CDR1 and CDR2 are LNHDA and SQIVND (reference sequence). For the CDR3, the DNA is TGTGCCAGTAGTACCCGGGGAAGAGCTAATCAGCCCCAGCATTTT. This sequence encodes CASSTRGRANQPQHF.

The V gene is TRBV10-2, the J gene TRBJ1-2; perhaps TRBD1 as D (6 bases). V shed 6 bases and J shed 6 bases, with 8 bases lying between them. Germline CDR1 and CDR2: WSHSY and SAAADI. This CDR3 has 11 residues. CDR3 nucleotide sequence: TGCGCCAGCAGCCGACAGGATGGCTACACCTTC. The encoded protein is CASSRQDGYTF.

CDR3 sequence: CASTLGTGATGELFF. The DNA for the CDR3 is TGTGCCAGTACCCTTGGAACAGGGGCGACCGGGGAGCTGTTTTTT. The V gene is TRBV19, the J gene TRBJ2-2; 7 bases are a match to TRBD1. Trimming at V came to 7 bases and at J to 5 bases, leaving 10 bases not matched to a gene. The germline CDR1 and CDR2 sequences are LNHDA and SQIVND (reference sequence). This CDR3 comprises 15 residues.

The chain employs TRBV7-2 and TRBJ2-1; the match to TRBD2 covers 10 bases. CDR3 length: 17 amino acids. Unmatched junction bases numbered 14, after V lost 5 bases and J lost 7 bases. Germline V gene lookup returns CDR1 SGHTA and CDR2 FQGNSA. The DNA for the CDR3 is TGTGCCAGCAGCCAAAGACTCCTAGCGGGAGTTGGGAATGAGCAGTTCTTC. This sequence encodes CASSQRLLAGVGNEQFF.